One sample yielded the 18 T cell receptor beta chains listed below, sequenced in a study of OX40 agonist ivuxolimab in advanced cancers. The assay was immunoSEQ multiplex PCR, and TCRdb's table has in-frame clones only and misses some. The data contain about 59,000 clones, roughly 84% of them singletons. The input for sequencing was CD4+ or CD8+ T cells sorted from blood, taken in a trial of the OX40 agonist ivuxolimab. The receptor set was obtained from an adult with an advanced solid tumor such as melanoma, head and neck, liver or kidney cancer.

On this clone: Other DNA sequences in the sample encode the same CDR3. The chain links TRBV7-3 to TRBJ1-2, with 12 positions matching TRBD1. From germline, CDR1 is SGHTA and CDR2 FQGTGA. V shed 0 bases, J shed 8 bases, and the junction held 7 bases outside the gene matches. This CDR3 region has 16 residues. The CDR3 coding sequence is TGTGCCAGCAGCTTAACCCAGGGACAGGGGGCGGGGGGCTACACCTTC. As protein: CASSLTQGQGAGGYTF.

The chain joins TRBV7-2 to TRBJ1-2; 10 bases line up with TRBD1. Germline V gene sequence: CDR1 SGHTA, CDR2 FQGNSA. This CDR3 region has 14 residues. Trimming removed 5 bases from V and 6 bases from J; junction bases left unmatched: 6. CDR3 sequence (DNA): TGTGCCAGCAGCATAACCGGGACAGGGGATGGCTACACCTTC. It encodes CASSITGTGDGYTF.

The V call is TRBV10-1, the J call TRBJ2-3; 12 nucleotides match TRBD2. The CDR3 extends over 16 amino acids. Trimming cost V 6 bases and J 3 bases; bases outside gene matches: 7. Germline assignment: CDR1 WNHNN and CDR2 SYGVQD (reference sequence). CDR3 DNA: TGCGCCAGCAGCCTATCTAGCGGGAGGGCGACAGATACGCAGTATTTT. The encoded protein is CASSLSSGRATDTQYF.

This chain uses TRBV23-1 with TRBJ2-1; possibly TRBD1 or TRBD2 for D (5 bases each). TRBV23-1 is labeled an ORF, and its function is uncertain. The CDR3 spans 13 residues. V was shortened by 10 bases and J by 2 bases, with 12 bases between the two germline ends. The CDR3 nucleotides read TGCGCCATCCTTCCGGGACCCTACAATGAGCAGTTCTTC. Residues: CAILPGPYNEQFF.

In its sample, this clone was seen a few times. The chain links TRBV4-2 to TRBJ2-2; either TRBD1 or TRBD2 may supply D (5 bases each). This CDR3 region has 16 residues. V lost 1 base to trimming and J lost 5 bases, with 14 bases between them. Germline-derived CDR1 and CDR2 are LGHNA and YNFKEQ. The CDR3 spells CASSQGLGRPTGELFF. CDR3 nucleotide sequence: TGTGCCAGCAGCCAAGGCCTGGGACGACCAACCGGGGAGCTGTTTTTT.

The rearrangement uses TRBV10-2 and TRBJ2-7; 13 bases fit TRBD2. The germline gives CDR1 WSHSY, CDR2 SAAADI. The CDR3 has 14 amino acids. The ends lost 4 bases at V and 6 bases at J; junction bases unmatched: 3. CDR3: CASSGTSGSSEQYF. The CDR3 coding sequence is TGCGCCAGCAGTGGGACTAGCGGGAGTAGCGAGCAGTACTTC.

The V gene is TRBV15, the J gene TRBJ2-5; weak D call: TRBD2 (6 bases). Per germline, CDR1 LNHNV and CDR2 YYDKDF (reference sequence). CDR3 length: 15 residues. The V and J ends lost 0 bases and 1 base respectively, with 9 bases between them. For the CDR3, the DNA is TGTGCCACCAGCAGAGACCGGGACTTCCAAGAGACCCAGTACTTC. Residues: CATSRDRDFQETQYF.

For this clone: The sample holds other DNA sequences that translate to the same CDR3. The rearrangement joins TRBV5-5 to TRBJ1-2; 8 nucleotides line up with TRBD1. The V and J ends lost 1 base and 0 bases, in that order; junction bases with no gene match: 2. The CDR3 extends over 15 amino acids. Germline V gene lookup returns CDR1 SGHKS and CDR2 YYEKEE (reference sequence). CDR3 in amino acids: CASSLSGGANYGYTF. DNA for the CDR3: TGTGCCAGCAGCTTGTCAGGGGGCGCTAACTATGGCTACACCTTC.

The chain is built from TRBV5-4 and TRBJ2-3, with a possible D match to TRBD1 (6 bases). Per the germline V gene, CDR1 is SGHNT and CDR2 is YYREEE (reference sequence). The V gene lost 2 bases and the J gene lost 3 bases, with 7 bases spanning the gap. The CDR3 loop spans 13 amino acids. The CDR3 is CASSFQGTDTQYF. The CDR3 DNA reads as TGTGCCAGCAGCTTTCAGGGGACAGATACGCAGTATTTT. Looking up the rest from reference TRBV5-4 and TRBJ2-3 gives the full variable domain: ETGVTQSPTHLIKTRGQQVTLRCSSQSGHNTVSWYQQALGQGPQFIFQYYREEENGRGNFPPRFSGLQFPNYSSELNVNALELDDSALYLCASSFQGTDTQYFGPGTRLTVL.

The chain links TRBV6-1 to TRBJ2-2; no clear D gene. V shed 0 bases and J shed 4 bases, with 18 bases lying between them. Germline CDR1 MNHNS, CDR2 SASEGT. The CDR3 length is 18 residues. CDR3 DNA: TGTGCCAGCAGTGAAGCATCGGTCACTTCTCGAGGCACCGGGGAGCTGTTTTTT. It codes for CASSEASVTSRGTGELFF.

The V call is TRBV29-1, the J call TRBJ2-3; no reliable D call. The CDR3 runs 11 residues. Trimming took off 7 bases at V and 4 bases at J, with 9 bases between the two ends. Germline CDR1 is SQVTM and CDR2 is ANQGSEA. CDR3 sequence reads: CSAGPADTQYF. The CDR3 bases are TGCAGCGCAGGACCGGCAGATACGCAGTATTTT.

J is TRBJ1-1 and V is TRBV19, with D possibly being TRBD1 (5 bases). The V end lost 3 bases, the J end lost 5 bases, and 10 bases lay between the germline ends. CDR1 and CDR2 from the germline V gene are LNHDA and SQIVND (reference sequence). This CDR3 has 13 residues. CDR3 bases: TGTGCCAGTAGTATTTCCTGGGGGACTGAAGCTTTCTTT. It yields the protein CASSISWGTEAFF.

The rearrangement joins TRBV10-2 to TRBJ2-5; D call uncertain. This CDR3 region has 14 residues. V lost 0 bases, J lost 1 base, and 6 bases lay in between. From germline, CDR1 is WSHSY and CDR2 SAAADI. CDR3 DNA: TGCGCCAGCAGTGAGTCTGGCAGCCAAGAGACCCAGTACTTC. It codes for CASSESGSQETQYF.

On this clone itself: Other DNA sequences from this sample encode an identical CDR3 as well. This chain connects TRBV29-1 to TRBJ2-4, with D perhaps TRBD1 or TRBD2 (5 bases each). This CDR3 spans 14 amino acids. The germline V and J ends were trimmed by 6 bases and 2 bases, with 14 bases remaining between them. Germline V lookup: CDR1 SQVTM, CDR2 ANQGSEA. CDR3: CSVATWGTKNIQYF. In nucleotides, the CDR3 is TGCAGCGTCGCAACGTGGGGGACCAAAAACATTCAGTACTTC.

This clone appeared a single time. The chain combines TRBV5-1 with TRBJ2-3; 9 positions match TRBD2. Germline lookup yields CDR1 SGHRS and CDR2 YFSETQ. The CDR3 contains 15 residues. Germline trimming cut 3 bases from V and 2 bases from J; bases unmatched to any gene: 4. The CDR3 sequence is CASSSTSGDTDTQYF. The CDR3 nucleotides read TGCGCCAGCAGCTCGACTAGCGGAGACACAGATACGCAGTATTTT.

The chain links TRBV28 to TRBJ2-3; TRBD2 aligns across 9 bases. Germline CDR1 MDHEN, CDR2 SYDVKM. This CDR3 has 16 residues. J lost 6 bases, V lost 5 bases, and 12 bases had no gene match. CDR3 coding DNA: TGTGCCAGCAGTCCCGCCGCGGCGGGGGGGCTTGATACGCAGTATTTT. As protein: CASSPAAAGGLDTQYF. Supplemented by reference TRBV28 and TRBJ2-3, the full variable domain reads DVKVTQSSRYLVKRTGEKVFLECVQDMDHENMFWYRQDPGLGLRLIYFSYDVKMKEKGDIPEGYSVSREKKERFSLILESASTNQTSMYLCASSPAAAGGLDTQYFGPGTRLTVL.

The chain joins TRBV5-1 to TRBJ1-1, with D maybe TRBD1 (5 bases). The V gene's germline CDR1 is SGHRS and CDR2 YFSETQ. The CDR3 covers 16 residues. V lost 4 bases, J lost 0 bases, and 16 bases lay in between. The CDR3 sequence: CASSPLGEGMNTEAFF. CDR3 nucleotide sequence: TGCGCCAGCAGCCCACTCGGGGAGGGGATGAACACTGAAGCTTTCTTT.

The rearrangement uses TRBV5-1 and TRBJ1-1; TRBD1 agrees at 9 bases. This CDR3 spans 15 amino acids. Germline CDR1 is SGHRS and CDR2 is YFSETQ. V lost 4 bases and J lost 3; bases outside the gene matches: 7. In nucleotides, the CDR3 is TGCGCCAGCAGCCCGGGACAGGGAGGGTACACTGAAGCTTTCTTT. Its translation is CASSPGQGGYTEAFF. Filled out from reference TRBV5-1 and TRBJ1-1, the complete variable domain reads KAGVTQTPRYLIKTRGQQVTLSCSPISGHRSVSWYQQTPGQGLQFLFEYFSETQRNKGNFPGRFSGRQFSNSRSEMNVSTLELGDSALYLCASSPGQGGYTEAFFGQGTRLTVV.